These T cell receptor beta chains were read from a single sample in a study of CD8 T cells in Susac syndrome. TCRdb independently ran MiXCR on the immunoSEQ multiplex PCR reads; one entry per CDR3 protein. The profile shows roughly 75,000 distinct CDR3 sequences, 85% to 95% of them singletons. The sample taken for sequencing was CD4+ T cells from PBMCs. All receptors come from a human donor with Susac syndrome. Each CDR3 is given with its conserved first and last residue. A D gene is named only where the DNA matches it firmly. Not every row has a clone size; where given, it reads once, few, many or a size class.

CDR3: CATTGTGSYEQYF
DNA: TGTGCCACCACCGGGACAGGGTCCTACGAGCAGTACTTC
V: TRBV24-1
D: TRBD1
size: -
J: TRBJ2-7

CDR3: CSARDRGRFRTEAFF
DNA: TGCAGTGCTCGGGACAGGGGGCGCTTTCGGACTGAAGCTTTCTTT
V: TRBV20-1
D: TRBD1
size: -
J: TRBJ1-1

CDR3: CASSLMRATNEKLFF
DNA: TGTGCCAGCAGCTTAATGAGAGCAACTAATGAAAAACTGTTTTTT
V: TRBV7-3
D: -
size: -
J: TRBJ1-4

CDR3: CASSPRTGKETQYF
DNA: TGTGCCAGCTCACCACGGACAGGGAAAGAGACCCAGTACTTC
V: TRBV18
D: TRBD1
size: -
J: TRBJ2-5

CDR3: CASSLAVAGAEQFF
DNA: TGCGCCAGCAGCTTGGCGGTAGCGGGGGCTGAGCAGTTCTTC
V: TRBV5-1
D: TRBD2
size: -
J: TRBJ2-1

CDR3: CALRDQNNSPLHF
DNA: TGTGCCTTACGTGACCAAAATAATTCACCCCTCCACTTT
V: TRBV30
D: -
size: -
J: TRBJ1-6

CDR3: CASSRGGRYSETQYF
DNA: TGTGCCAGCAGCCGAGGAGGTAGATACTCAGAGACCCAGTACTTC
V: TRBV7-9
D: -
size: -
J: TRBJ2-5

CDR3: CASSYNRETQYF
DNA: TGTGCCAGCAGCTACAACAGGGAGACGCAGTACTTC
V: TRBV7-8
D: -
size: -
J: TRBJ2-7

CDR3: CASSLTSGGPYEQYF
DNA: TGTGCCAGCAGTCTAACTAGCGGGGGGCCCTACGAGCAGTACTTC
V: TRBV12-3/TRBV12-4
D: TRBD2
size: few
J: TRBJ2-7

CDR3: CSALKTSNYGYTF
DNA: TGCAGTGCTCTTAAGACATCCAACTATGGCTACACCTTC
V: TRBV20-1
D: -
size: -
J: TRBJ1-2

CDR3: CSASPGQDTDTQYF
DNA: TGCAGTGCTAGCCCGGGACAGGACACAGATACGCAGTATTTT
V: TRBV20-1
D: TRBD1
size: -
J: TRBJ2-3